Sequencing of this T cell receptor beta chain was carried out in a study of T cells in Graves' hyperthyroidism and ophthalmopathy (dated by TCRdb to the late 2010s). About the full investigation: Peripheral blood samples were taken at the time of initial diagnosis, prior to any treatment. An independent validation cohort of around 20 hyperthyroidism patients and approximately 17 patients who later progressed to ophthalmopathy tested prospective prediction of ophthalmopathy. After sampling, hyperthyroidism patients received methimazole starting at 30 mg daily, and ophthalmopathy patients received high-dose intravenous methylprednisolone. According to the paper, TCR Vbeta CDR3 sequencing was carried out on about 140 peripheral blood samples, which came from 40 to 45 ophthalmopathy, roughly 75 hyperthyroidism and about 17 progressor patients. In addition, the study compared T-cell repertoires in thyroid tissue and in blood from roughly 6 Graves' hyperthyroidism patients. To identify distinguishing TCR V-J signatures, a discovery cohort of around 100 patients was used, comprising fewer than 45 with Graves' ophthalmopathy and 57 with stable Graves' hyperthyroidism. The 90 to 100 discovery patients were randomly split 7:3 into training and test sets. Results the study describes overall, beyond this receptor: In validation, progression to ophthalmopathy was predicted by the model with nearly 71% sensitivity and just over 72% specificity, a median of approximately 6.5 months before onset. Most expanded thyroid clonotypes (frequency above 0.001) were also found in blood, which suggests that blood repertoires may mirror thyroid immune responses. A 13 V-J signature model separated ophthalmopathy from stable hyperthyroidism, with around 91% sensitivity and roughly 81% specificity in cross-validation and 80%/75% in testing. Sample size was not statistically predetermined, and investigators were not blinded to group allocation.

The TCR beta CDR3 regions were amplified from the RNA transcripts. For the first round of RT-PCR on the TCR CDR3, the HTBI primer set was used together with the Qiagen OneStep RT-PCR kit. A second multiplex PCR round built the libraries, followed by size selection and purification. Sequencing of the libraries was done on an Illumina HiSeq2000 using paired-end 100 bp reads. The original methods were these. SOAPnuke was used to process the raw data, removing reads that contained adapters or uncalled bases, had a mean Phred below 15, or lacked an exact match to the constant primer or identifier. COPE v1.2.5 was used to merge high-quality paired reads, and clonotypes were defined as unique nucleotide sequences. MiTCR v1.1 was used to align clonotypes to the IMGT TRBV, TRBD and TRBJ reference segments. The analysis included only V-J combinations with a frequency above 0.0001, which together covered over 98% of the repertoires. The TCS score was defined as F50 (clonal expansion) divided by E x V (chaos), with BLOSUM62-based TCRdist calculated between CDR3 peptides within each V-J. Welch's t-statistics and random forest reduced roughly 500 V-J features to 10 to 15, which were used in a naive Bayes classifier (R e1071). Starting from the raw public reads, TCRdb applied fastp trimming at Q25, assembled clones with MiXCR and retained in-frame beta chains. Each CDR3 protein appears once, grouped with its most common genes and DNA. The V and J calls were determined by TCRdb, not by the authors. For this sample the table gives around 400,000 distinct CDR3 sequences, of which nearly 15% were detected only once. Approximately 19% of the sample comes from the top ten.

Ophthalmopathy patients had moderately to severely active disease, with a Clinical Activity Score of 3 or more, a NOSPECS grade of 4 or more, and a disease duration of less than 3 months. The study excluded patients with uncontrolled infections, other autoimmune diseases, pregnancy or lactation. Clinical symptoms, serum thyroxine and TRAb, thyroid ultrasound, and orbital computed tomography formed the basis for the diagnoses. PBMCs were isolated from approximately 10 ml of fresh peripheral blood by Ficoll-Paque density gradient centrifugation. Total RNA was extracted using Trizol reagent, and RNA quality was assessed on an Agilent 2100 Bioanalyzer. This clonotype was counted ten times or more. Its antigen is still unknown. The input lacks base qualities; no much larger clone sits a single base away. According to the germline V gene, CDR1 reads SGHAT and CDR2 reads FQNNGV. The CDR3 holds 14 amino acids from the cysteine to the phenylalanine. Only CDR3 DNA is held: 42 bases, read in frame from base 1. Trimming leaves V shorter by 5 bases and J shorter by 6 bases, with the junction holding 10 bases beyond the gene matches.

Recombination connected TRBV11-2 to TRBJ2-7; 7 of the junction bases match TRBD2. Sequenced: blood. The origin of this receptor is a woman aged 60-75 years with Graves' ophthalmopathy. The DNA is TGTGCCAGCAGCGAAAGCGGGAAGACCTCCGAGCAGTACTTC. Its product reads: CASSESGKTSEQYF.